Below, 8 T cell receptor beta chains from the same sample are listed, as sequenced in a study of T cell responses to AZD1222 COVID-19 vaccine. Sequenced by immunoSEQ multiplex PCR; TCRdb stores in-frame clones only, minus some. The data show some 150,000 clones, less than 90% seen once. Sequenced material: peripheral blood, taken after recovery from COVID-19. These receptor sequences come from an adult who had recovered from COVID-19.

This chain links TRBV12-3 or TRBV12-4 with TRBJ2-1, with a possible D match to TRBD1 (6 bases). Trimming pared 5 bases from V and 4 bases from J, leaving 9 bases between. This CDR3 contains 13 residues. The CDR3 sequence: CASSNDRYNEQFF. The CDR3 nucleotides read TGTGCCAGCAGTAACGACAGGTACAATGAGCAGTTCTTC.

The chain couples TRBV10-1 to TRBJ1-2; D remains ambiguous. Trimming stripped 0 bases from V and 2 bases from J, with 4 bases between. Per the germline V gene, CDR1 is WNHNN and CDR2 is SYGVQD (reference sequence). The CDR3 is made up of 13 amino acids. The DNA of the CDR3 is TGCGCCAGCAGTGAGTCACAGAACTATGGCTACACCTTC. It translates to CASSESQNYGYTF.

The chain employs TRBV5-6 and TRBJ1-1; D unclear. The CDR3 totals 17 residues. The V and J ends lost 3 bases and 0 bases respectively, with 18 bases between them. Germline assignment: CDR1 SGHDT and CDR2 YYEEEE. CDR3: CASSSSFRRTVNTEAFF. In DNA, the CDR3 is TGTGCCAGCAGCTCATCCTTTCGAAGGACTGTGAACACTGAAGCTTTCTTT.

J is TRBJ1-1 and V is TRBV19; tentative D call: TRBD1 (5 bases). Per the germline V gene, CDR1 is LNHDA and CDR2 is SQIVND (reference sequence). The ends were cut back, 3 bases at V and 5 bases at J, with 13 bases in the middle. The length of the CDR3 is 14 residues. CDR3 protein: CASSIDSGATEAFF. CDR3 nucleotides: TGTGCCAGTAGTATCGACAGTGGGGCAACTGAAGCTTTCTTT.

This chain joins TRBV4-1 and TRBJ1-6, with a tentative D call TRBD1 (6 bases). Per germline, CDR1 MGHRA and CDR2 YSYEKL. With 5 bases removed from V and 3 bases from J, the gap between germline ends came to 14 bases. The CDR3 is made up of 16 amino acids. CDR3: CASSARTASYNSPLHF. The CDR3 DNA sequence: TGCGCCAGCAGCGCCCGGACAGCAAGCTATAATTCACCCCTCCACTTT.

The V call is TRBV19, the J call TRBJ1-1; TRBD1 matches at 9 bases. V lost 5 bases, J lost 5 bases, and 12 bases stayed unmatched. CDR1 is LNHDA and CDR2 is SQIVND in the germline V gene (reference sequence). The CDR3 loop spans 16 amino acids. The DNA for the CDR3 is TGTGCCAGTAGTCTGGGACAGGGAATAGTAAGGACTGAAGCTTTCTTT. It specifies CASSLGQGIVRTEAFF.

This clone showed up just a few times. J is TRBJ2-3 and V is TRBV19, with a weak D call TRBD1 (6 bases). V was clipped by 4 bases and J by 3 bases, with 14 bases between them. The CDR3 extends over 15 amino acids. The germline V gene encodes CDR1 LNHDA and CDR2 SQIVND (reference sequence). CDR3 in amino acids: CASSRPGVGTDTQYF. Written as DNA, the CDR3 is TGTGCCAGTAGTAGGCCAGGGGTAGGGACAGATACGCAGTATTTT. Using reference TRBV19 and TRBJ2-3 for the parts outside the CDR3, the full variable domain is DGGITQSPKYLFRKEGQNVTLSCEQNLNHDAMYWYRQDPGQGLRLIYYSQIVNDFQKGDIAEGYSVSREKKESFPLTVTSAQKNPTAFYLCASSRPGVGTDTQYFGPGTRLTVL.

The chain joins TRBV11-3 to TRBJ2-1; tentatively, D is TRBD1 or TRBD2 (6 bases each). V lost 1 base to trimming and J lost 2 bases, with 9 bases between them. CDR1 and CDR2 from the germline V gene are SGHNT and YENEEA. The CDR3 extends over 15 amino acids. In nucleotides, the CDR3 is TGTGCCAGCAGCTTAGGAGGGGGGACCTACAATGAGCAGTTCTTC. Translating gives CASSLGGGTYNEQFF.